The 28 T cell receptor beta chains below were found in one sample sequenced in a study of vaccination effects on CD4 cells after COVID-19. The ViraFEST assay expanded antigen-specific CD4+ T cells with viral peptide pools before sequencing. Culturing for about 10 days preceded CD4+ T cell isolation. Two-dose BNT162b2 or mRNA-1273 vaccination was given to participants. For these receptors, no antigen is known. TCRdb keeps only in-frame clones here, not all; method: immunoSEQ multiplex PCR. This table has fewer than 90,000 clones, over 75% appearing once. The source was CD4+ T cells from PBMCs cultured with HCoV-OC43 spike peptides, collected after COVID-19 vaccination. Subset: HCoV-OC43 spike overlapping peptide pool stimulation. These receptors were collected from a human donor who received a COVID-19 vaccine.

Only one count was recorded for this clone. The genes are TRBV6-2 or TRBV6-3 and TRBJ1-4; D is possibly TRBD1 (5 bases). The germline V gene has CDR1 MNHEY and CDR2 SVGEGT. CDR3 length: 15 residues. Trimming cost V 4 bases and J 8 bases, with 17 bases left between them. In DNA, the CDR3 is TGTGCCAGCAGTTCAATTCGCCAGGGCGGGGAAAAACTGTTTTTT. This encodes CASSSIRQGGEKLFF.

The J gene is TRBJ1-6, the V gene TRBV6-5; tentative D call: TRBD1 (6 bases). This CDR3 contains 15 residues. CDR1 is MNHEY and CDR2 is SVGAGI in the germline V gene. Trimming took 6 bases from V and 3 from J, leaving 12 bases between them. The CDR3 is CASSPDRGYNSPLHF. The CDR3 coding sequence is TGTGCCAGCAGCCCGGACAGAGGCTATAATTCACCCCTCCACTTT.

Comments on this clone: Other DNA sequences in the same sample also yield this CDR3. As DNA, the CDR3 is TGCGCCAGCAGCCAGGGGAGCTCCTATAATTCACCCCTCCACTTT. Residues: CASSQGSSYNSPLHF. The chain links TRBV4-3 to TRBJ1-6; unclear D gene. The CDR3 totals 15 residues. The germline CDR1 and CDR2 sequences are LGHNA and YSLEER. Between the trimmed V and J ends, which lost 3 bases and 0 bases, there was a span of 6 bases.

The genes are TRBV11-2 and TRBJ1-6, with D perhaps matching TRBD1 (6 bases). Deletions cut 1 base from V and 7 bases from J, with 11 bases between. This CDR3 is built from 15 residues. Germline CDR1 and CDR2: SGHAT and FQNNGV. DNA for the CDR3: TGTGCCAGCAGCTTAGTAGGGGGTCCAAATTCACCCCTCCACTTT. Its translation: CASSLVGGPNSPLHF.

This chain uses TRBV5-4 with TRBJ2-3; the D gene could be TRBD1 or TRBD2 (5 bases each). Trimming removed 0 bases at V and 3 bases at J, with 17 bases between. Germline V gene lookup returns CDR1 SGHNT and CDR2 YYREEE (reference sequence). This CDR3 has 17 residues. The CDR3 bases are TGTGCCAGCAGCTTGGCCGGGGCAGGGCCTTTGACAGATACGCAGTATTTT. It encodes CASSLAGAGPLTDTQYF.

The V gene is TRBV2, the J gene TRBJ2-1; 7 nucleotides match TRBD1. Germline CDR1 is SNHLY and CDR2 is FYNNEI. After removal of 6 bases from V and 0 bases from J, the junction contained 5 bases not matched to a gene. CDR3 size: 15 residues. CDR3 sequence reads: CASSLQGSSYNEQFF. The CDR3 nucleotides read TGTGCCAGCAGCCTACAGGGGAGCTCCTACAATGAGCAGTTCTTC.

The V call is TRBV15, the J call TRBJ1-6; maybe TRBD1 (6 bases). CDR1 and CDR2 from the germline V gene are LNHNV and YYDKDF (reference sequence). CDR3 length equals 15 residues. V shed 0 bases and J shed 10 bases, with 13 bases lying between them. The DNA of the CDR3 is TGTGCCACCAGCAGAGATCAGGGGACGGGGTCACCCCTCCACTTT. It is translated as CATSRDQGTGSPLHF.

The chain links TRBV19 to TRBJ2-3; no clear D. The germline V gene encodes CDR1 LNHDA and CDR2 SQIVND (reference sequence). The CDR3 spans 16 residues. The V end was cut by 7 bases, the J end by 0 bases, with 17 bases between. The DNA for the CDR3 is TGTGCCAGTACGCCCCGGGCATTACTTAGCACAGATACGCAGTATTTT. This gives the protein CASTPRALLSTDTQYF.

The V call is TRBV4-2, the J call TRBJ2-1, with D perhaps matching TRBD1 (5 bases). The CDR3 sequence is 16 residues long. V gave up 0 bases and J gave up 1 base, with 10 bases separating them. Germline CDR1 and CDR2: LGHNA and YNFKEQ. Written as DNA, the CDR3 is TGTGCCAGCAGCCAAGAAGGCCAGGGTTCCTACAATGAGCAGTTCTTC. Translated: CASSQEGQGSYNEQFF.

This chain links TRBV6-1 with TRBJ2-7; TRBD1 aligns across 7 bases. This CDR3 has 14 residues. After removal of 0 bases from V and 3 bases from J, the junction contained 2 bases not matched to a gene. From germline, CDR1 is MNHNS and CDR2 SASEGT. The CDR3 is CASSEAGTDYEQYV. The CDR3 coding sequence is TGTGCCAGCAGTGAAGCGGGGACAGACTACGAGCAGTACGTC.

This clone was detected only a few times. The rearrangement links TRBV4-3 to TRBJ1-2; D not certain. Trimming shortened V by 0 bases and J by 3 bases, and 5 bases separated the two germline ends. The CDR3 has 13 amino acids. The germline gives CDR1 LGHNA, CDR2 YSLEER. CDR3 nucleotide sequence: TGCGCCAGCAGCCAAGACGGATACTATGGCTACACCTTC. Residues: CASSQDGYYGYTF.

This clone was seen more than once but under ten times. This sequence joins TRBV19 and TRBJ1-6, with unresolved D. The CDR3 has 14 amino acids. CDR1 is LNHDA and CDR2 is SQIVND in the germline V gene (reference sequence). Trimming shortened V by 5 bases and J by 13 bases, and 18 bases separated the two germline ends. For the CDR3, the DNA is TGTGCCAGTAGTCATGTCTACGGAGGCGGGCCCCTCCACTTT. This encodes CASSHVYGGGPLHF.

CDR3 in amino acids: CASSSLGSNTGELFF. DNA of the CDR3: TGTGCCAGCAGCTCGCTCGGTTCGAACACCGGGGAGCTGTTTTTT. This chain connects TRBV7-2 to TRBJ2-2; D uncertain. The CDR3 is 15 amino acids. With 4 bases removed from V and 0 bases from J, the gap between germline ends came to 9 bases. Germline V gene lookup returns CDR1 SGHTA and CDR2 FQGNSA.

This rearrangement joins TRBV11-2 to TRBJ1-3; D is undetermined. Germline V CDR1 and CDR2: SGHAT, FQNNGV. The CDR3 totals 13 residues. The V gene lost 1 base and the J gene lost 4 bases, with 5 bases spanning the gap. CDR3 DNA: TGTGCCAGCAGCTTAGGCCGGGGAAACACCATATATTTT. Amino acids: CASSLGRGNTIYF.

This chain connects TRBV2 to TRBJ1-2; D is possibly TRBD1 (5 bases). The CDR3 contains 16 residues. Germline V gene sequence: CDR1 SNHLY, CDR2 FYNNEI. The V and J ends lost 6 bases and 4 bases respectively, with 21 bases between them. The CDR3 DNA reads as TGTGCCAGCAGAGAGACCGGGACCAAAGGCAGCTATGGCTACACCTTC. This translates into CASRETGTKGSYGYTF. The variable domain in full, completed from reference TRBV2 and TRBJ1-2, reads EPEVTQTPSHQVTQMGQEVILRCVPISNHLYFYWYRQILGQKVEFLVSFYNNEISEKSEIFDDQFSVERPDGSNFTLKIRSTKLEDSAMYFCASRETGTKGSYGYTFGSGTRLTVV.

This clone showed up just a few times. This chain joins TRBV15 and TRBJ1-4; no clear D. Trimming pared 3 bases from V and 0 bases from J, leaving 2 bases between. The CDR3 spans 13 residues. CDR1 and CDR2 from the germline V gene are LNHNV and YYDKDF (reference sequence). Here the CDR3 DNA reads TGTGCCACCAGCAGGACAACTAATGAAAAACTGTTTTTT. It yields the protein CATSRTTNEKLFF.

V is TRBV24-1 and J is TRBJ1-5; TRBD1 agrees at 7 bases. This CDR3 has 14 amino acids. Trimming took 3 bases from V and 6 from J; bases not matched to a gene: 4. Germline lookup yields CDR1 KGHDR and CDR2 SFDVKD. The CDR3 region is CATSDPGGIQPQHF. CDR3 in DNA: TGTGCCACCAGTGATCCAGGGGGAATTCAGCCCCAGCATTTT.

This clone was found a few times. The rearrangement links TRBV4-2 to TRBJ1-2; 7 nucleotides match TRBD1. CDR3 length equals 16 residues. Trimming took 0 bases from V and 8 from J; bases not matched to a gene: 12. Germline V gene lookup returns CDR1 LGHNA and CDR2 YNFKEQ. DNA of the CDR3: TGTGCCAGCAGCCAAGATTCGGCCAGGGGGGGTGACGGCTACACCTTC. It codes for CASSQDSARGGDGYTF.

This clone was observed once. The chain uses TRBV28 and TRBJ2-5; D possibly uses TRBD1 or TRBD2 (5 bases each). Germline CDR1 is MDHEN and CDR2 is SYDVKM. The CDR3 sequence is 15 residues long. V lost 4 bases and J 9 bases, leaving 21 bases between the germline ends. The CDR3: CASSSSGTTRVAQYF. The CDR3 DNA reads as TGTGCCAGCAGTTCCTCCGGGACCACCAGAGTGGCCCAGTACTTC.

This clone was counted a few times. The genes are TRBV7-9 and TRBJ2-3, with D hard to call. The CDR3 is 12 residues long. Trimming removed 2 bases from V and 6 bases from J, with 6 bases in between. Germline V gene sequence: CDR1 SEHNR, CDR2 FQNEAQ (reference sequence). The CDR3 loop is CASSLPRDTQYF. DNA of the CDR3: TGTGCCAGCAGCTTACCGCGGGATACGCAGTATTTT.

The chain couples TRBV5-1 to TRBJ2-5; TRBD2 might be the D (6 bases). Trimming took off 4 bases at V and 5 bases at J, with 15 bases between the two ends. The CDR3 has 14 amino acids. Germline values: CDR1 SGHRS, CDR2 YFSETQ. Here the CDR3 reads CASSHATRRETQYF. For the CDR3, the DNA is TGCGCCAGCAGCCATGCGACTAGGCGGGAGACCCAGTACTTC.

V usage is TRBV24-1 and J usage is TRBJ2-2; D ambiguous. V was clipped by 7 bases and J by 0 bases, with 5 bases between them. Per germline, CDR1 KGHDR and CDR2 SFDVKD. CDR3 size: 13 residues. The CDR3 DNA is TGTGCCACCAGCCGTCCGAACACCGGGGAGCTGTTTTTT. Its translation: CATSRPNTGELFF.

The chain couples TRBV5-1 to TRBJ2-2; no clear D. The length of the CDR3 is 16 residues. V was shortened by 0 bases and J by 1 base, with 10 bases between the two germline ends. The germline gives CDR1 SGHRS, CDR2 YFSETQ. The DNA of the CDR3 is TGCGCCAGCAGCTTGGAATATCAGGTGAACACCGGGGAGCTGTTTTTT. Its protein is CASSLEYQVNTGELFF.

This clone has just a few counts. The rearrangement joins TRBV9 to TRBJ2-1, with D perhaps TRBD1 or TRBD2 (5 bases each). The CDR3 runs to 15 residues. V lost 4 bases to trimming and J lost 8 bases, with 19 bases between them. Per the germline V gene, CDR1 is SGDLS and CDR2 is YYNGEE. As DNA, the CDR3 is TGTGCCAGCAGCCCAGGGTTGGGACGAAGGGATGAGCAGTTCTTC. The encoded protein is CASSPGLGRRDEQFF.

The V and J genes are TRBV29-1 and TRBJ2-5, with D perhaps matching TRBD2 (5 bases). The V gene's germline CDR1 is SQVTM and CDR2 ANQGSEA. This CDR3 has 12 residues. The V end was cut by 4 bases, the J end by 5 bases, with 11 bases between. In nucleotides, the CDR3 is TGCAGCGTTGCTGAGGGTGGGGAGACCCAGTACTTC. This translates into CSVAEGGETQYF. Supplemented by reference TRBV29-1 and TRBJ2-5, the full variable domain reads SAVISQKPSRDICQRGTSLTIQCQVDSQVTMMFWYRQQPGQSLTLIATANQGSEATYESGFVIDKFPISRPNLTFSTLTVSNMSPEDSSIYLCSVAEGGETQYFGPGTRLLVL.

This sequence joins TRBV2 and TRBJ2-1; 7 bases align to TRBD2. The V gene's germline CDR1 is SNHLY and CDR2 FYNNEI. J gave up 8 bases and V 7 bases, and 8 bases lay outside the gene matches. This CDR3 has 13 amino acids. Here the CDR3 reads CASIRLAGHEQFF. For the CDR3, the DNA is TGTGCCAGCATTAGACTAGCCGGCCATGAGCAGTTCTTC.

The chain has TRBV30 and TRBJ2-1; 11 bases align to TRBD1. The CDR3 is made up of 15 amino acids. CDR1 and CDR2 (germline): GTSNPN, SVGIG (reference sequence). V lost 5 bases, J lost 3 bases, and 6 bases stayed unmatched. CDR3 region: CAWSYGTGGYNEQFF. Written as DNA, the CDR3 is TGTGCCTGGTCCTACGGGACAGGGGGCTACAATGAGCAGTTCTTC.

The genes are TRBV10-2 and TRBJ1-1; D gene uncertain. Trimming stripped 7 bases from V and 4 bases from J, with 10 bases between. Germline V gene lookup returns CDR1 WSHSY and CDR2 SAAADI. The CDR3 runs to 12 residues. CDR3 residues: CASNLVGTEAFF. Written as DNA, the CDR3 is TGCGCCAGCAACCTTGTCGGCACTGAAGCTTTCTTT.